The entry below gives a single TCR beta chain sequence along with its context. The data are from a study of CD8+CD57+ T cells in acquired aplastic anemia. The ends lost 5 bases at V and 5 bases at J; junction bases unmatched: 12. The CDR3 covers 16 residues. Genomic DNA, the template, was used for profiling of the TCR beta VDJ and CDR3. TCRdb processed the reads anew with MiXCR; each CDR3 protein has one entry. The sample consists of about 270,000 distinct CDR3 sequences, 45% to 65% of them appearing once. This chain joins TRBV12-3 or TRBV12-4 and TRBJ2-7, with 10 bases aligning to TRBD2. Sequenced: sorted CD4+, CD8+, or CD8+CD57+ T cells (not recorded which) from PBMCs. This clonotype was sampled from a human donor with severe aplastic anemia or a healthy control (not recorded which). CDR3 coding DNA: TGTGCCAGCAGTCTCCTAGCGGGGGAGGGCCGTCACGAGCAGTACTTC. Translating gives CASSLLAGEGRHEQYF.